The entry that follows covers one TCR beta chain sequence. Its antigen is still unknown. V was clipped by 4 bases and J by 4 bases; unmatched bases: 7. The germline V gene has CDR1 SGDLS and CDR2 YYNGEE. The CDR3 sequence is 17 residues long. The sample is drawn from a study of cytomegalovirus exposure and HLA in healthy donors. Whole-study results and caveats: Earlier findings revealed that most TCR beta V segments proved productive either about 87% or about 30% of the time. The authors later linked a missense DCLRE1C variant to TCR beta V- and J-gene trimming. A later analysis revealed that TCR association rates differed between HLA loci, peaking at DRB1 and bottoming out at HLA-C. One later analysis reportedly identified an Asian-associated ancestry cluster that showed fewer N-insertions than the roughly 600-donor mean.

The PCR was carried out with 60 Vbeta primers and 13 Jbeta primers. TCRdb's table, derived via immunoSEQ multiplex PCR, lists solely in-frame clones and lacks some. The sample has more than 50,000 clones. This sequence joins TRBV9 and TRBJ2-1; 14 bases match TRBD2. The receptor was derived from a man in his late teens or twenties in good health and CMV-seropositive. The sequencing input was PBMCs. The CDR3 protein is CASSLGLAGEGYNEQFF. CDR3 in DNA: TGTGCCAGCAGCCTGGGACTAGCGGGAGAGGGTTACAATGAGCAGTTCTTC. Filled out from reference TRBV9 and TRBJ2-1, the complete variable domain reads DSGVTQTPKHLITATGQRVTLRCSPRSGDLSVYWYQQSLDQGLQFLIQYYNGEERAKGNILERFSAQQFPDLHSELNLSSLELGDSALYFCASSLGLAGEGYNEQFFGPGTRLTVL.